A selection of T cell receptor beta chains follows, all from one sample in a study of regulatory T cells in long-lasting Graves disease. Each CDR3 protein is one row after TCRdb ran MiXCR on the multiplex PCR reads. Here the sample spans more than 400,000 distinct CDR3 sequences, 16% being singletons. The data also belong to a second study, concerning T cells in Graves' hyperthyroidism and ophthalmopathy.

The starting material was peripheral blood mononuclear cells (PBMCs), obtained at new diagnosis, from a patient treated with antithyroid drugs. The receptors shown here come from a man aged 35-49 years with Graves disease. CDR3s include the opening cysteine and the closing phenylalanine or tryptophan. The D gene is left open where the match is weak. Some rows mark clone size as missing; the rest say once, few, many or name a class of expanded clone.

d_call: TRBD1; v_call: TRBV9; clone_size: few; j_call: TRBJ1-4; cdr3_nt: TGTGCCAGCAGCGTAGGCACAGGGGGTTCCAATGAAAAACTGTTTTTT; cdr3_aa: CASSVGTGGSNEKLFF
d_call: -; v_call: TRBV6-1; clone_size: once; j_call: TRBJ1-5; cdr3_nt: TGTGCCAGCACCTTTTTGACTGGTAATCAGCCCCAGCATTTT; cdr3_aa: CASTFLTGNQPQHF
d_call: TRBD1; v_call: TRBV11-2; clone_size: -; j_call: TRBJ2-3; cdr3_nt: TGTGCCAGCAGCTGGACAGGGGGCGCCACAGATACGCAGTATTTT; cdr3_aa: CASSWTGGATDTQYF
d_call: -; v_call: TRBV29-1; clone_size: -; j_call: TRBJ1-1; cdr3_nt: TGCAGCGTTGAGGTCGGCGGGTGGGACACTGAAGCTTTCTTT; cdr3_aa: CSVEVGGWDTEAFF
d_call: -; v_call: TRBV3-1; clone_size: -; j_call: TRBJ2-1; cdr3_nt: TGTGCCAGCAGCCAAGATATAAGCGGACGATACAATGAGCAGTTCTTC; cdr3_aa: CASSQDISGRYNEQFF
d_call: -; v_call: TRBV7-8; clone_size: many; j_call: TRBJ2-5; cdr3_nt: TGTGCCAGCAGCTTAGGGACCACGTACCAAGAGACCCAGTACTTC; cdr3_aa: CASSLGTTYQETQYF
d_call: -; v_call: TRBV12-3/TRBV12-4; clone_size: few; j_call: TRBJ1-5; cdr3_nt: TGTGCCAGCAGTCTCTCGGGGGGGGGTAGCAATCAGCCCCAGCATTTT; cdr3_aa: CASSLSGGGSNQPQHF
d_call: -; v_call: TRBV20-1; clone_size: -; j_call: TRBJ1-6; cdr3_nt: TGCAGTGCTAATACGGGGGCTAATTCACCCCTCCACTTT; cdr3_aa: CSANTGANSPLHF
d_call: -; v_call: TRBV5-4; clone_size: -; j_call: TRBJ1-2; cdr3_nt: TGTGCCAGCAGCCAAATAGACGGGGATGGCTACACCTTC; cdr3_aa: CASSQIDGDGYTF
d_call: -; v_call: TRBV12-3/TRBV12-4; clone_size: -; j_call: TRBJ2-5; cdr3_nt: TGTGCCAGCAGGCCTTCTCGGGGCCCAGTGACCCAGTACTTC; cdr3_aa: CASRPSRGPVTQYF
d_call: -; v_call: TRBV7-3; clone_size: many; j_call: TRBJ2-1; cdr3_nt: TGTGCCAGCAGCTTAAGCGGGACTCCATACAATGAGCAGTTCTTC; cdr3_aa: CASSLSGTPYNEQFF
d_call: TRBD2; v_call: TRBV5-1; clone_size: many; j_call: TRBJ2-1; cdr3_nt: TGCGCCAGCAGCCTTGGTGTACTAGCGGGATACAATGAGCAGTTCTTC; cdr3_aa: CASSLGVLAGYNEQFF
d_call: TRBD2; v_call: TRBV5-1; clone_size: many; j_call: TRBJ2-1; cdr3_nt: TGCGCCAGCAGCTCGGGACTAGCGGGAGGGTCCTACAATGAGCAGTTCTTC; cdr3_aa: CASSSGLAGGSYNEQFF
d_call: -; v_call: TRBV9; clone_size: many; j_call: TRBJ1-1; cdr3_nt: TGTGCCAGCAGCGTAGCGGTTACAGGGAACACTGAAGCTTTCTTT; cdr3_aa: CASSVAVTGNTEAFF
d_call: TRBD2; v_call: TRBV6-5; clone_size: -; j_call: TRBJ2-3; cdr3_nt: TGTGCCAGCAGTTACAGTCGGACTAGCGGACTAGATACGCAGTATTTT; cdr3_aa: CASSYSRTSGLDTQYF
d_call: TRBD1; v_call: TRBV29-1; clone_size: -; j_call: TRBJ2-5; cdr3_nt: TGCAGCGCTTGGGGCAGGGGGGAGACCCAGTACTTC; cdr3_aa: CSAWGRGETQYF
d_call: -; v_call: TRBV2; clone_size: few; j_call: TRBJ1-1; cdr3_nt: TGTGCCAGCAGCGGGGGGAGTGAAGCTTTCTTT; cdr3_aa: CASSGGSEAFF
d_call: -; v_call: TRBV30; clone_size: few; j_call: TRBJ1-1; cdr3_nt: TGTGCCTGGGTCACTAGGGAGAACACTGAAGCTTTCTTT; cdr3_aa: CAWVTRENTEAFF
d_call: -; v_call: TRBV2; clone_size: many; j_call: TRBJ2-2; cdr3_nt: TGTGCCAGCCGTGCCGTGAAGGGCACCGGGGAGCTGTTTTTT; cdr3_aa: CASRAVKGTGELFF
d_call: TRBD1; v_call: TRBV5-1; clone_size: -; j_call: TRBJ1-5; cdr3_nt: TGCGCCAGCAGCTTAACAGGGGGCTCTCAGCCCCAGCATTTT; cdr3_aa: CASSLTGGSQPQHF
d_call: TRBD2; v_call: TRBV27; clone_size: many; j_call: TRBJ2-1; cdr3_nt: TGTGCCAGCAGTTCCCCTAGGGTAGCGGGGTTCAATGAGCAGTTCTTC; cdr3_aa: CASSSPRVAGFNEQFF
d_call: TRBD1; v_call: TRBV7-3; clone_size: many; j_call: TRBJ2-5; cdr3_nt: TGTGCCAGCAGTTCTGGACAGGGGGAGACCCAGTACTTC; cdr3_aa: CASSSGQGETQYF
d_call: -; v_call: TRBV7-8; clone_size: -; j_call: TRBJ2-7; cdr3_nt: TGTGCCAGCAGCTTATCATGGGGTGGGGACTTGCCCTACGAGCAGTACTTC; cdr3_aa: CASSLSWGGDLPYEQYF
d_call: -; v_call: TRBV12-3/TRBV12-4; clone_size: few; j_call: TRBJ1-2; cdr3_nt: TGTGCCAGCGGCCAGATCCGGGACCTTAACTATGGCTACACCTTC; cdr3_aa: CASGQIRDLNYGYTF
d_call: -; v_call: TRBV12-3/TRBV12-4; clone_size: many; j_call: TRBJ2-5; cdr3_nt: TGTGCCAGCAGTTCGCGGAAACAATGGGGAGAGACCCAGTACTTC; cdr3_aa: CASSSRKQWGETQYF
d_call: TRBD1; v_call: TRBV19; clone_size: few; j_call: TRBJ2-1; cdr3_nt: TGTGCCAGTAGTATATACAGGGGTAGTGGCTACAATGAACAGTTCTTC; cdr3_aa: CASSIYRGSGYNEQFF
d_call: -; v_call: TRBV5-1; clone_size: many; j_call: TRBJ2-6; cdr3_nt: TGTGCCAGCAGCTTAGGTTCTGGGGCCAACGTCCTGACTTTC; cdr3_aa: CASSLGSGANVLTF
d_call: -; v_call: TRBV10-3; clone_size: -; j_call: TRBJ2-2; cdr3_nt: TGTGCCATCACCTCGTCCAGGAACACCGGGGAGCTGTTTTTT; cdr3_aa: CAITSSRNTGELFF
d_call: -; v_call: TRBV12-3/TRBV12-4; clone_size: many; j_call: TRBJ2-3; cdr3_nt: TGTGCCAGCAGCTATGGTCCGGGAGCAGATACGCAGTATTTT; cdr3_aa: CASSYGPGADTQYF
d_call: -; v_call: TRBV20-1; clone_size: -; j_call: TRBJ1-5; cdr3_nt: TGCAGTGCGGGCGGGGTCAATCAGCCCCAGCATTTT; cdr3_aa: CSAGGVNQPQHF
d_call: -; v_call: TRBV9; clone_size: many; j_call: TRBJ2-3; cdr3_nt: TGTGCCAGCAGCGCCCGACAGCCCCAGGGCACAGATACGCAGTATTTT; cdr3_aa: CASSARQPQGTDTQYF
d_call: -; v_call: TRBV20-1; clone_size: many; j_call: TRBJ2-5; cdr3_nt: TGCAGTGCGAGACGGGGGTCAGAGACCCAGTACTTC; cdr3_aa: CSARRGSETQYF
d_call: -; v_call: TRBV19; clone_size: -; j_call: TRBJ2-4; cdr3_nt: TGTGCCAGTAGTATCCCTCGGAGCGGATCCAAAAACATTCAGTACTTC; cdr3_aa: CASSIPRSGSKNIQYF
d_call: -; v_call: TRBV19; clone_size: -; j_call: TRBJ2-2; cdr3_nt: TGTGCCAGTAGTATCGGTGGAGGGGAGCTGTTTTTT; cdr3_aa: CASSIGGGELFF
d_call: TRBD2; v_call: TRBV15; clone_size: -; j_call: TRBJ2-7; cdr3_nt: TGTGCCACCAGCAGAGAAGCGGGGGGGTCCTACGAGCAGTACTTC; cdr3_aa: CATSREAGGSYEQYF
d_call: -; v_call: TRBV4-2; clone_size: -; j_call: TRBJ2-7; cdr3_nt: TGTGCCAGCAGCCAAGTAGATGGGTACAGGATGCATAACGAGCAGTACTTC; cdr3_aa: CASSQVDGYRMHNEQYF
d_call: TRBD1; v_call: TRBV6-2/TRBV6-3; clone_size: -; j_call: TRBJ2-3; cdr3_nt: TGTGCCAGCGGCCTTTCAGGGGGCAGGGCAGATACGCAGTATTTT; cdr3_aa: CASGLSGGRADTQYF